What follows are 20 T cell receptor beta chains derived from one specimen sequenced in a study of untreated major depressive disorder. Broader study findings: Depressed patients' CD4+ T cells carried increased TRBV05-01 (Vbeta 5.1) usage versus control CD4+ T cells.

TCRdb's table, derived via immunoSEQ multiplex PCR, lists solely in-frame clones and lacks some. The repertoire holds approximately 15,000 clones, with about 90% as singletons. No cognate antigen is known for these TCRs. The sample taken for sequencing was CD4+ T cells from PBMCs. The source is a man aged 25-40 years with major depressive disorder.

The rearrangement links TRBV11-2 to TRBJ1-6; D might be TRBD1 (6 bases). Germline assignment: CDR1 SGHAT and CDR2 FQNNGV. V was cut by 8 bases and J by 6 bases, with 17 bases left in between. The CDR3 has 15 residues. CDR3 sequence reads: CASPPPGACNSPLHF. CDR3 nucleotide sequence: TGTGCCAGCCCCCCTCCGGGGGCGTGTAATTCACCCCTCCACTTT.

This chain joins TRBV5-4 and TRBJ2-1, with a tentative D call TRBD1 (5 bases). Germline CDR1 SGHNT, CDR2 YYREEE (reference sequence). V lost 0 bases and J lost 0, with 7 bases in between. There are 15 residues in the CDR3. The CDR3 sequence is CASSLDRGSYNEQFF. The CDR3, as DNA: TGTGCCAGCAGCTTGGATAGGGGCTCCTACAATGAGCAGTTCTTC. Combining the CDR3 with reference TRBV5-4 and TRBJ2-1 gives the whole variable domain ETGVTQSPTHLIKTRGQQVTLRCSSQSGHNTVSWYQQALGQGPQFIFQYYREEENGRGNFPPRFSGLQFPNYSSELNVNALELDDSALYLCASSLDRGSYNEQFFGPGTRLTVL.

This chain connects TRBV6-5 to TRBJ1-1; D gene uncertain. Trimming left V 5 bases short and J 0 bases short, with 7 bases between. The germline V gene encodes CDR1 MNHEY and CDR2 SVGAGI. CDR3 length: 13 amino acids. CDR3 protein: CASSSPLNTEAFF. The CDR3 DNA follows: TGTGCCAGCAGTAGTCCCCTGAACACTGAAGCTTTCTTT.

The genes are TRBV5-6 and TRBJ1-2; maybe TRBD1 (6 bases). Germline V CDR1 and CDR2: SGHDT, YYEEEE. The CDR3 sequence is 14 residues long. V was trimmed by 4 bases and J by 8 bases, leaving 18 bases between them. In DNA form, the CDR3 reads TGTGCCAGCAGCCCTCCGGACAGAGTCGGGGGCTACACCTTC. It translates to CASSPPDRVGGYTF.

The chain uses TRBV5-1 and TRBJ1-2, with D perhaps TRBD1 (5 bases). Germline V gene data show CDR1 as SGHRS and CDR2 as YFSETQ. The CDR3 extends over 16 amino acids. Trimming cost V 2 bases and J 4 bases, with 18 bases left between them. The CDR3 sequence: CASSFAVPGTTYGYTF. The CDR3 DNA reads TGCGCCAGCAGCTTTGCCGTCCCAGGGACGACCTATGGCTACACCTTC. Combining the CDR3 with reference TRBV5-1 and TRBJ1-2 gives the whole variable domain KAGVTQTPRYLIKTRGQQVTLSCSPISGHRSVSWYQQTPGQGLQFLFEYFSETQRNKGNFPGRFSGRQFSNSRSEMNVSTLELGDSALYLCASSFAVPGTTYGYTFGSGTRLTVV.

The chain is built from TRBV29-1 and TRBJ1-1; D perhaps matches TRBD1 (5 bases). The V and J ends lost 4 bases and 0 bases respectively, with 15 bases between them. The germline gives CDR1 SQVTM, CDR2 ANQGSEA. There are 15 residues in the CDR3. The CDR3 protein is CSVGPGWGMNTEAFF. The CDR3 bases are TGCAGCGTTGGCCCGGGGTGGGGCATGAACACTGAAGCTTTCTTT.

The chain combines TRBV5-1 with TRBJ2-2; perhaps TRBD1 as D (6 bases). Germline V CDR1 and CDR2: SGHRS, YFSETQ. This CDR3 has 14 residues. V lost 6 bases, J lost 7 bases, and 16 bases lay in between. CDR3 in DNA: TGCGCCAGCACCCAGGACAGTTCCATCGGGGAGCTGTTTTTT. Amino acids: CASTQDSSIGELFF.

The chain employs TRBV6-5 and TRBJ2-4; D gene ambiguous. V lost 6 bases, J lost 7 bases, and 13 bases lay in between. From germline, CDR1 is MNHEY and CDR2 SVGAGI. This CDR3 has 13 amino acids. The CDR3 loop reads CASSRTGTNIQYF. CDR3 in DNA: TGTGCCAGCAGCCGGACGGGCACCAACATTCAGTACTTC.

The rearrangement joins TRBV30 to TRBJ2-7, with D possibly being TRBD2 (6 bases). Trimming pared 1 base from V and 8 bases from J, leaving 12 bases between. This CDR3 is 12 amino acids long. The germline gives CDR1 GTSNPN, CDR2 SVGIG (reference sequence). CDR3 amino acids: CAWSEGGVKQYF. CDR3 coding DNA: TGTGCCTGGAGTGAAGGAGGGGTCAAGCAGTACTTC. The full variable domain, its missing parts supplied by reference TRBV30 and TRBJ2-7, is SQTIHQWPATLVQPVGSPLSLECTVEGTSNPNLYWYRQAAGRGLQLLFYSVGIGQISSEVPQNLSASRPQDRQFILSSKKLLLSDSGFYLCAWSEGGVKQYFGPGTRLTVT.

The genes are TRBV5-1 and TRBJ2-7; 8 positions match TRBD1. CDR1 and CDR2 from the germline V gene are SGHRS and YFSETQ. Losses at the gene ends were 2 bases for V and 1 base for J; bases not matched to a gene: 2. The CDR3 is 14 residues long. CDR3 sequence: CASSFDRGSYEQYF. CDR3 nucleotide sequence: TGCGCCAGCAGCTTCGACAGGGGATCCTACGAGCAGTACTTC.

As DNA, the CDR3 is TGTGCCACCAGCGCACCGCCCGGGGGCTTTAATCAGCCCCAGCATTTT. This gives the protein CATSAPPGGFNQPQHF. V usage is TRBV15 and J usage is TRBJ1-5; perhaps TRBD1 as D (6 bases). Looked up from germline, CDR1 is LNHNV and CDR2 is YYDKDF (reference sequence). CDR3 length equals 16 residues. The ends were cut back, 5 bases at V and 4 bases at J, with 18 bases in the middle.

The chain links TRBV5-1 to TRBJ2-2; D perhaps matches TRBD2 (5 bases). Trimming took 0 bases from V and 4 from J, leaving 7 bases between them. Germline CDR1 SGHRS, CDR2 YFSETQ. The CDR3 is 14 amino acids. The CDR3 bases are TGCGCCAGCAGCTTGGGGACTCCCACCGGGGAGCTGTTTTTT. Protein sequence: CASSLGTPTGELFF.

V usage is TRBV18 and J usage is TRBJ1-5; 8 bases match TRBD1. Germline V lookup: CDR1 KGHSH, CDR2 LQKENI. The CDR3 runs 14 residues. V trimming: 3 bases; J trimming: 7 bases; junction bases outside the gene matches: 5. DNA for the CDR3: TGTGCCAGCTCACCGGGACAGGTCAACCAGCCCCAGCATTTT. Protein: CASSPGQVNQPQHF.

The V gene is TRBV15, the J gene TRBJ1-4; 10 bases fit TRBD1. This CDR3 is built from 16 residues. V gave up 2 bases and J gave up 6 bases; unmatched junction bases: 6. In germline, CDR1 is LNHNV, CDR2 YYDKDF (reference sequence). The CDR3 reads CATSRSPGQGHEKLFF. The CDR3 DNA sequence: TGTGCCACCAGCAGATCACCGGGACAGGGGCATGAAAAACTGTTTTTT.

The chain couples TRBV21-1 to TRBJ1-6; the table assigns TRBD1, which was not confirmed against the DNA. TRBV21-1 is described as a pseudogene. The CDR3 covers 17 residues. CDR3 residues: CASSKGGTGENNSPLHF. For the CDR3, the DNA is TGTGCCAGCAGCAAAGGGGGCACAGGGGAGAATAATTCACCCCTCCACTTT.

This chain links TRBV28 with TRBJ1-6; maybe TRBD1 (5 bases). Trimming stripped 7 bases from V and 4 bases from J, with 20 bases between. Per the germline V gene, CDR1 is MDHEN and CDR2 is SYDVKM. The CDR3 sequence is 17 residues long. CDR3 region: CASKPGAWQTYNSPLHF. CDR3 nucleotide sequence: TGTGCCAGCAAGCCCGGGGCATGGCAGACTTATAATTCACCCCTCCACTTT.

The genes are TRBV9 and TRBJ2-1, with 8 bases that match TRBD2. Losses at the gene ends were 0 bases for V and 12 bases for J; bases not matched to a gene: 8. The CDR3 extends over 14 amino acids. CDR1 and CDR2 (germline): SGDLS, YYNGEE. CDR3 nucleotide sequence: TGTGCCAGCAGCGTAGAACCCGGGGGGGCCTCGCAGTTCTTC. Translation gives CASSVEPGGASQFF.

The gene calls are TRBV6-1 and TRBJ1-5; D may be TRBD1 (5 bases). Germline CDR1 is MNHNS and CDR2 is SASEGT. This CDR3 comprises 14 residues. The ends were cut back, 6 bases at V and 7 bases at J, with 16 bases in the middle. The CDR3 here is CASSPRGGAQPQHF. The CDR3 DNA reads as TGTGCCAGCAGCCCTAGAGGAGGGGCCCAGCCCCAGCATTTT.

The V call is TRBV9, the J call TRBJ2-7; 9 positions match TRBD1. The V and J ends lost 4 bases and 3 bases, in that order; junction bases with no gene match: 5. Germline values: CDR1 SGDLS, CDR2 YYNGEE. The CDR3 runs to 14 residues. CDR3 in amino acids: CASSTGQGRYEQYF. The CDR3 nucleotides are TGTGCCAGCAGCACGGGACAGGGCCGCTACGAGCAGTACTTC. Full variable domain (rest looked up from reference TRBV9 and TRBJ2-7): DSGVTQTPKHLITATGQRVTLRCSPRSGDLSVYWYQQSLDQGLQFLIQYYNGEERAKGNILERFSAQQFPDLHSELNLSSLELGDSALYFCASSTGQGRYEQYFGPGTRLTVT.

This clone showed up just a few times. The chain has TRBV5-1 and TRBJ1-2; no firm D call. With 4 bases removed from V and 4 bases from J, the gap between germline ends came to 14 bases. The CDR3 totals 14 residues. The germline gives CDR1 SGHRS, CDR2 YFSETQ. The CDR3 bases are TGCGCCAGCAGCCGTGGGGAGAACCCCTATGGCTACACCTTC. Protein product: CASSRGENPYGYTF.